A single T cell receptor beta chain is shown here with its context. Some clones are missing from TCRdb's copy, which holds only in-frame ones; the method was immunoSEQ multiplex PCR. The sample shows roughly 96,000 clones, under 90% of them seen only once. This specimen comes from a study of OX40 agonist ivuxolimab in advanced cancers. At the level of the study: Previous treatment with anti-PD-1, anti-PD-L1 or anti-CTLA-4 therapy was allowed; 40% had received some.

Germline-derived CDR1 and CDR2 are SGHRS and YFSETQ. This CDR3 comprises 16 residues. Losses at the gene ends were 0 bases for V and 9 bases for J; bases not matched to a gene: 10. This rearrangement joins TRBV5-1 to TRBJ2-1, with 9 nucleotides matching TRBD2. Sequenced here: CD4+ or CD8+ T cells sorted from blood, sampled in a trial of the OX40 agonist ivuxolimab. The origin of this receptor is an adult with an advanced solid tumor such as melanoma, head and neck, liver or kidney cancer. CDR3 DNA: TGCGCCAGCAGCTTGGAGGCCCTAGCGGGAATGGCTGAGCAGTTCTTC. The encoded protein is CASSLEALAGMAEQFF.